This T cell receptor (beta chain) was recovered during a study of spatial heterogeneity in lung cancer. Overall study: Detection of beta-chain sequences consistently exceeded that of alpha-chain sequences. Every unique TCR and UMI combination, on average, appeared more than ten times in raw reads.

Time point: sample taken at primary tumor resection. From tumor, nontumor lung or frozen PBMC, whole RNA was taken unsorted for sequencing. A total of approximately 77 untreated early-stage non-small cell lung cancer patients served as donors. This clonotype was recorded at least ten times. TCRdb re-called the 5' RACE reads with MiXCR, one entry per CDR3 protein. The sample lists about 1,900 distinct CDR3 sequences, over 7% seen once, with approximately 23% in the top ten. Germline V gene sequence: CDR1 DFQATT, CDR2 SNEGSKA (reference sequence). Trimming took 3 bases from V and 7 from J, leaving 19 bases between them. The CDR3 totals 14 residues.

This TCR derives from a male donor with early-stage non-small cell lung cancer. The gene calls are TRBV20-1 and TRBJ2-7; D may correspond to TRBD1 or TRBD2 (5 bases each). The source was normal lung tissue next to the tumor, collected at surgery. In DNA, the CDR3 is TGCAGTGCTAGGAGGAGTTCGGGGACCTTTGAGCAGTACTTC. Its protein product is CSARRSSGTFEQYF.